The source of this T cell receptor (beta chain) is a study of graft-versus-host responses after intestinal transplantation. Some clones are missing from TCRdb's copy, which holds only in-frame ones; the method was immunoSEQ multiplex PCR. The table shows around 33,000 clones, with 90% to 95% occurring only once. Germline CDR1 reads SEHNR; CDR2 reads FQNEAQ (reference sequence). J was trimmed by 3 bases and V by 6 bases; bases with no gene match: 10. CDR3 size: 15 residues. The receptor was isolated from a human patient who received an intestinal transplant, so some T cells may come from the graft donor. The rearrangement uses TRBV7-9 and TRBJ2-7, with TRBD1 identical over 8 bases. Sequences were derived from PBMCs, sampled 16 days after intestinal transplant. CDR3 coding DNA: TGTGCCAGCAGTACACCGGGACAGGATTTCTACGAGCAGTACTTC. Encoded protein: CASSTPGQDFYEQYF.